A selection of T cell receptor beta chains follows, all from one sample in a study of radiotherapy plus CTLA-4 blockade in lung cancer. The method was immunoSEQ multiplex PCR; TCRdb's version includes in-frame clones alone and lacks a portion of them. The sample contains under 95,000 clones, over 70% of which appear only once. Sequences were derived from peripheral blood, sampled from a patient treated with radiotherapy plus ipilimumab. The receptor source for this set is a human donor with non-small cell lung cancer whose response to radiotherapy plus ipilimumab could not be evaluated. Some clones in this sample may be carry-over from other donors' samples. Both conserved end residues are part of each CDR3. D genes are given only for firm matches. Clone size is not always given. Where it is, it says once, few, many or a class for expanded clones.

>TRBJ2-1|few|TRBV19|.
TGTGCCAGTAGTATAGCCTCCGGGTTGAGCTCCTACAATGAGCAGTTCTTC
CASSIASGLSSYNEQFF
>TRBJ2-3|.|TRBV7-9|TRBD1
TGTGCCAGCAGCACCTGGACAGGGATAGATACGCAGTATTTT
CASSTWTGIDTQYF
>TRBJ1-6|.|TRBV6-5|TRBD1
TGTGCCAGCAGGGAGACAGGGTCGCCCCTCCACTTT
CASRETGSPLHF
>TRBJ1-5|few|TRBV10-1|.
TGCGCCAGCAGGCGACCCATTGAGGCCCAGCATTTT
CASRRPIEAQHF
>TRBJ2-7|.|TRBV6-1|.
TGTGCCAGCAGTGAACCAGCCTACGAGCAGTACTTC
CASSEPAYEQYF
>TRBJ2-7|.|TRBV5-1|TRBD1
TGCGCCAGCAGCTTGGCCGCGCCAGGGGGTCTCGACGAGCAGTACTTC
CASSLAAPGGLDEQYF
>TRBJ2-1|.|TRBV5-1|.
TGCGCCAGCAGCTTGGGCGGCGGGATCTACAATGAGCAGTTCTTC
CASSLGGGIYNEQFF
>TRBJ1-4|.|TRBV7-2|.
TGTGCCAGCAGCTTATACACAGCAACTAATGAAAAACTGTTTTTT
CASSLYTATNEKLFF
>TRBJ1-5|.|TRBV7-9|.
TGTGCCAGCAGCTTAGGAACGGGTTGGAATCAGCCCCAGCATTTT
CASSLGTGWNQPQHF
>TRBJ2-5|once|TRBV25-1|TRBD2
TGTGCCAGCAGTGAATTATTTAGCGGGGAAGAGACCCAGTACTTC
CASSELFSGEETQYF
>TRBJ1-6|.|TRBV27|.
TGTGCCAGCAGTTCCCCCACAGGGAATTCACCCCTCCACTTT
CASSSPTGNSPLHF
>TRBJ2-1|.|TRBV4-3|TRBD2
TGCGCCAGCAGCCGGCGGGGGGGCCTAGACGGCAATGAGCAGTTCTTC
CASSRRGGLDGNEQFF
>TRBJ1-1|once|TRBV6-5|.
TGTGCCAGCAGCTTTGACAGTCTGAACACTGAAGCTTTCTTT
CASSFDSLNTEAFF
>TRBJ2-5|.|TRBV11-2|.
TGTGCCAGCAGCTTCATGGGGAGGAAAGAGACCCAGTACTTC
CASSFMGRKETQYF
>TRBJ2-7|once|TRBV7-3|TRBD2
TGTGCCAGCAGCCCCCTAGCGGGGGTTGCGCAGTACTTC
CASSPLAGVAQYF
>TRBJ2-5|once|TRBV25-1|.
TGTGCCAGCAGTGAACTTGGACAGGGAGGGCAAGAGACCCAGTACTTC
CASSELGQGGQETQYF
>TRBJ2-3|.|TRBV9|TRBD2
TGTGCCAGCAGCGTAGGTCTAGCGGGGGGGGTAGATACGCAGTATTTT
CASSVGLAGGVDTQYF
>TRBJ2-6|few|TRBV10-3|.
TGTGCCATCCTGCGGCGGGGTCCTGGGGCCAACGTCCTGACTTTC
CAILRRGPGANVLTF
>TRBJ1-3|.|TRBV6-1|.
TGTGCCAGCACCATACCGGGGTCCTCTGGAAACACCATATATTTT
CASTIPGSSGNTIYF
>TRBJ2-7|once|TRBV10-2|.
TGCGCCAGCAGTGATGACTTAGACTACGAGCAGTACTTC
CASSDDLDYEQYF
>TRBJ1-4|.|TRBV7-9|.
TGTGCCAGCAGCTTAGCGGGAGCTAATGAAAAACTGTTTTTT
CASSLAGANEKLFF
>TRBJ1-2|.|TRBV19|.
TGTGCCAGCCGCGGTAGTGGCTACTATGGCTACACCTTT
CASRGSGYYGYTF
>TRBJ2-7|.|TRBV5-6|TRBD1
TGTGCCAGCAGCTTGGGGACAGGGGGCCTATACGAGCAGTACTTC
CASSLGTGGLYEQYF
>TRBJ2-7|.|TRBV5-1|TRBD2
TGCGCCAGCAGCCGCGGGGGGACTAGCGACCTGGAGCAGTACTTC
CASSRGGTSDLEQYF
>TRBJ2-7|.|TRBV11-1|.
TGTGCCAGCAAGCCAAGGGCCGGACTGTCTTTCTACGAGCAGTACTTC
CASKPRAGLSFYEQYF
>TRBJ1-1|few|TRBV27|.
TGTGCCAGCAGCCGACAGCTGAACACTGAAGCTTTCTTT
CASSRQLNTEAFF
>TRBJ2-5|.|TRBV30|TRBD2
TGTGCCTGTAACCGGAGGTCGGGGGGGGAGACCCAGTACTTC
CACNRRSGGETQYF
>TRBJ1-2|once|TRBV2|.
TGTGCCAGCAGGATGTCAGGTGGAAATGGCTACACCTTC
CASRMSGGNGYTF